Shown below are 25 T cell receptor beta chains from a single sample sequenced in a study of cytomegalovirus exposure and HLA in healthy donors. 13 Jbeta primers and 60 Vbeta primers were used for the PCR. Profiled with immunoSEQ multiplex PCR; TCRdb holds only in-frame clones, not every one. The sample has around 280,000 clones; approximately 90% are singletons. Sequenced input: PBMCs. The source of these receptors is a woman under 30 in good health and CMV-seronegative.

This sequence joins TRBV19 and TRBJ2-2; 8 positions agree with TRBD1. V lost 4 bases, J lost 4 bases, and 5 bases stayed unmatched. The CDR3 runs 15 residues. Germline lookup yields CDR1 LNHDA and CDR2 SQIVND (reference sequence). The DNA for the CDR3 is TGTGCCAGTAGTAACAGGGGGAAGAGCACCGGGGAGCTGTTTTTT. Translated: CASSNRGKSTGELFF.

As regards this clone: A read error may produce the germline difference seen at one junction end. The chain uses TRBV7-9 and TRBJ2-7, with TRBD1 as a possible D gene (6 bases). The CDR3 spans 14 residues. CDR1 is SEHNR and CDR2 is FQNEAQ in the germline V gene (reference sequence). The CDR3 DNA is TGTTCCAGCAGCTTCCGGACAGAGAACTACGAGCAGTACTTC. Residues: CSSSFRTENYEQYF. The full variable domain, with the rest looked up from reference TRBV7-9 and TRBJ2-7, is DTGVSQNPRHKITKRGQNVTFRCDPISEHNRLYWYRQTLGQGPEFLTYFQNEAQLEKSRLLSDRFSAERPKGSFSTLEIQRTEQGDSAMYLCSSSFRTENYEQYFGPGTRLTVT.

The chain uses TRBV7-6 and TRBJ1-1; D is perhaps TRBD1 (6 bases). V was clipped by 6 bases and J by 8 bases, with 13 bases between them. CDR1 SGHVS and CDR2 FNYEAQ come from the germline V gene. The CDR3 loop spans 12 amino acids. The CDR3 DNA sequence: TGTGCCAGCAGTTGGGGGGGCTCCGAAGCTTTCTTT. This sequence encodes CASSWGGSEAFF.

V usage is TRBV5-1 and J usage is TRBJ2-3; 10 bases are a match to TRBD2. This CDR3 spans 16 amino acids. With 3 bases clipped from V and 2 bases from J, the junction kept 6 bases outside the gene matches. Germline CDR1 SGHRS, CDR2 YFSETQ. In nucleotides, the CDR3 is TGCGCCAGCAGCTCAGTAGCGGGGGGCAACACAGATACGCAGTATTTT. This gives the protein CASSSVAGGNTDTQYF.

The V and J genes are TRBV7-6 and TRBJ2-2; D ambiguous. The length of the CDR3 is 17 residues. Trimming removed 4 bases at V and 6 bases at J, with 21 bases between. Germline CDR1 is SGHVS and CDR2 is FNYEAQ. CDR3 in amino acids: CASSSTIDNLDSGELFF. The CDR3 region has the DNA TGTGCCAGCAGCTCCACGATAGACAACTTAGATTCCGGGGAGCTGTTTTTT.

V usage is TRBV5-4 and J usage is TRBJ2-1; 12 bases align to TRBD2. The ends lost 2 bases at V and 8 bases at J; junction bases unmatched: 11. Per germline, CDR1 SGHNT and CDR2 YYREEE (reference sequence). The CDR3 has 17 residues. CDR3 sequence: CASSFFPLAGGPDEQFF. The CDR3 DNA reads TGTGCCAGCAGCTTTTTTCCCCTAGCGGGGGGGCCCGATGAGCAGTTCTTC.

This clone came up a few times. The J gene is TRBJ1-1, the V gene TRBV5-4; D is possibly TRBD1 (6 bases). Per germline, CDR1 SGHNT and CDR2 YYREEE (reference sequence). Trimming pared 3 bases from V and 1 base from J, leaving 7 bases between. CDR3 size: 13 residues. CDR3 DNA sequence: TGTGCCAGCAGCTGGGGACAGAACACTGAAGCTTTCTTT. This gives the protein CASSWGQNTEAFF. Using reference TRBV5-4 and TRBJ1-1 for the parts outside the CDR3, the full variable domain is ETGVTQSPTHLIKTRGQQVTLRCSSQSGHNTVSWYQQALGQGPQFIFQYYREEENGRGNFPPRFSGLQFPNYSSELNVNALELDDSALYLCASSWGQNTEAFFGQGTRLTVV.

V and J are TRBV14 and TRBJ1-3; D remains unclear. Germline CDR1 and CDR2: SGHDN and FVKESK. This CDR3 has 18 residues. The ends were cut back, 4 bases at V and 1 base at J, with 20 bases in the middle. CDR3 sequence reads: CASSLVAFTILSGNTIYF. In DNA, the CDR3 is TGTGCCAGCAGCCTCGTTGCCTTCACAATTTTATCTGGAAACACCATATATTTT.

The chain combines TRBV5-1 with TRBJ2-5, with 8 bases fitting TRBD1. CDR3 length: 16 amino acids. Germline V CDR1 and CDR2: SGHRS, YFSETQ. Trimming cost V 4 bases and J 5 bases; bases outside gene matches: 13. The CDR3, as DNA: TGCGCCAGCAGCGTAGGACAGGGATCTATAAGGGAGACCCAGTACTTC. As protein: CASSVGQGSIRETQYF. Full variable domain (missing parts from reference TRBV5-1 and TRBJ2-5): KAGVTQTPRYLIKTRGQQVTLSCSPISGHRSVSWYQQTPGQGLQFLFEYFSETQRNKGNFPGRFSGRQFSNSRSEMNVSTLELGDSALYLCASSVGQGSIRETQYFGPGTRLLVL.

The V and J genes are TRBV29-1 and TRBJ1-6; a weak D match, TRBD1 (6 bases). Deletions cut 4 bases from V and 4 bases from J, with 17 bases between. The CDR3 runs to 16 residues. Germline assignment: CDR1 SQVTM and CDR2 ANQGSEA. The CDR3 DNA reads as TGCAGCGTTGGCCAAGGGGGAGTCCTTTATAATTCACCCCTCCACTTT. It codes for CSVGQGGVLYNSPLHF.

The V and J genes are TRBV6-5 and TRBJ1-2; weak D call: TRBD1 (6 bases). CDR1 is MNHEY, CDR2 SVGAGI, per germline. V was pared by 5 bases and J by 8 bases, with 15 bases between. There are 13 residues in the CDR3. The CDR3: CASSHKGGRGYTF. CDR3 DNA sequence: TGTGCCAGCAGTCACAAGGGGGGGCGAGGCTACACCTTC.

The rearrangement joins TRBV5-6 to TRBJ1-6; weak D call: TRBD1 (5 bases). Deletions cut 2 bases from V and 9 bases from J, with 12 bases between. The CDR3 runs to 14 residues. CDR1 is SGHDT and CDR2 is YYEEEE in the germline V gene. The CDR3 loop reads CASSLSREGSPLHF. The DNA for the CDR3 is TGTGCCAGCAGCTTAAGCAGGGAGGGTTCACCCCTCCACTTT.

The CDR3, as DNA: TGTGCCAGCAGCTTAACCCCTAGTGGCCTTTACAATGAGCAGTTCTTC. Its translation: CASSLTPSGLYNEQFF. V usage is TRBV13 and J usage is TRBJ2-1, with D uncertain. CDR3 size: 16 residues. V was clipped by 2 bases and J by 4 bases, with 15 bases between them. The germline gives CDR1 PRHDT, CDR2 FYEKMQ (reference sequence).

CDR3: CASTDPRTGGAHTF. The CDR3 DNA is TGTGCCAGCACCGATCCTAGGACAGGGGGCGCCCACACCTTC. The V and J genes are TRBV7-9 and TRBJ1-2, with 11 bases fitting TRBD1. V shed 7 bases, J shed 12 bases, and the junction held 13 bases outside the gene matches. Germline V gives CDR1 SEHNR, CDR2 FQNEAQ (reference sequence). The CDR3 sequence is 14 residues long.

CDR3 nucleotide sequence: TGTGCCAGCGGGGGGTCGGGGTGGGACGGCTACACCTTC. As protein: CASGGSGWDGYTF. The genes are TRBV2 and TRBJ1-2; perhaps TRBD1 as D (5 bases). CDR3 length equals 13 residues. Germline loops: CDR1 SNHLY, CDR2 FYNNEI. V dropped 8 bases and J dropped 8 bases, with 18 bases sitting between them.

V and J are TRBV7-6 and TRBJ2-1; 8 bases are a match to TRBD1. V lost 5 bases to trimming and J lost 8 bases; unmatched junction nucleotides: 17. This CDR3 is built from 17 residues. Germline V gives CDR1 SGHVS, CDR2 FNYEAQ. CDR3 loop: CASSQYTDQGAIDEQFF. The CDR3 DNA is TGTGCCAGCAGCCAATACACTGACCAGGGGGCTATCGATGAGCAGTTCTTC. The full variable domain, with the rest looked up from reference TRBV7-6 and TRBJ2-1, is GAGVSQSPRYKVTKRGQDVALRCDPISGHVSLYWYRQALGQGPEFLTYFNYEAQQDKSGLPNDRFSAERPEGSISTLTIQRTEQRDSAMYRCASSQYTDQGAIDEQFFGPGTRLTVL.

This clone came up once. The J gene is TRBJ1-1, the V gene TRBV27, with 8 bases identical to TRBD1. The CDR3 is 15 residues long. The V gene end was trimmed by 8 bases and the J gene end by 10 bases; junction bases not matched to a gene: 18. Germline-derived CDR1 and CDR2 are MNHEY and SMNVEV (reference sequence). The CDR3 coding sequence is TGTGCCAGCTGGAGCGGACAGGGAGGATTTGGAGGAGCTTTCTTT. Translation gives CASWSGQGGFGGAFF.

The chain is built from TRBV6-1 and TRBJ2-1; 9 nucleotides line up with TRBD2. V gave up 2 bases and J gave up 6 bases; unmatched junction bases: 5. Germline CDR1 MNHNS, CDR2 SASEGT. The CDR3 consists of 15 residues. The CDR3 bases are TGTGCCAGCAGTGAACTGGCGGGGGGGTTCAATGAGCAGTTCTTC. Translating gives CASSELAGGFNEQFF.

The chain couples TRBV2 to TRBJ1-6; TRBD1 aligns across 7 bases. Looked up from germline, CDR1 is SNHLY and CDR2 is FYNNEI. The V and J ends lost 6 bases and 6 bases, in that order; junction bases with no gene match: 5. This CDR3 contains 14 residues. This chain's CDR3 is CASRVDRANSPLHF. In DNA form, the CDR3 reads TGTGCCAGCAGGGTTGACAGGGCTAATTCACCCCTCCACTTT.

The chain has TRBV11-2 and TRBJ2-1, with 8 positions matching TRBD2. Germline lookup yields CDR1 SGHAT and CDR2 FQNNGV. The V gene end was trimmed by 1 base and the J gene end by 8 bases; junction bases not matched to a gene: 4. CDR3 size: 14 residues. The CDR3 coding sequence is TGTGCCAGCAGCTTAGGCGGGGGGATATATGAGCAGTTCTTC. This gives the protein CASSLGGGIYEQFF.

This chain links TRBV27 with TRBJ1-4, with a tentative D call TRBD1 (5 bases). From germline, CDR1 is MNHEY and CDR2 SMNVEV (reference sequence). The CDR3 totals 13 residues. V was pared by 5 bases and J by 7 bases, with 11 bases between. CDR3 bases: TGTGCCAGCAGTCCCCGGGGGGGTGAAAAACTGTTTTTT. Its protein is CASSPRGGEKLFF. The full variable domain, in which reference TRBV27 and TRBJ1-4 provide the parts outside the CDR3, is EAQVTQNPRYLITVTGKKLTVTCSQNMNHEYMSWYRQDPGLGLRQIYYSMNVEVTDKGDVPEGYKVSRKEKRNFPLILESPSPNQTSLYFCASSPRGGEKLFFGSGTQLSVL.

CDR3 bases: TGTGCCAGCGAGGTTGGCGGCAATCAGCCCCAGCATTTT. This translates into CASEVGGNQPQHF. The V gene is TRBV19, the J gene TRBJ1-5, with D unresolved. V dropped 9 bases and J dropped 2 bases, with 11 bases sitting between them. The CDR3 length is 13 residues. CDR1 and CDR2 (germline): LNHDA, SQIVND (reference sequence).

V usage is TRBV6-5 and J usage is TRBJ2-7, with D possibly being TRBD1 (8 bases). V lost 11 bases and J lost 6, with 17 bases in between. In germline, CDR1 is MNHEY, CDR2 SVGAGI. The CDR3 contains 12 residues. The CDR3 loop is CACGGQETEQYF. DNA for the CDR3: TGTGCCTGCGGGGGACAGGAAACCGAGCAGTACTTC.

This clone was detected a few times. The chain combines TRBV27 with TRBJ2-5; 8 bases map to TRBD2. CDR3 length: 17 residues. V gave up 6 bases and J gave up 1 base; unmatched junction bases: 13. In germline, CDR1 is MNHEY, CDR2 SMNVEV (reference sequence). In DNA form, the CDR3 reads TGTGCCAGCAGGCTGCGTTGGGATAGCGGGGCCCAAGAGACCCAGTACTTC. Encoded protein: CASRLRWDSGAQETQYF.

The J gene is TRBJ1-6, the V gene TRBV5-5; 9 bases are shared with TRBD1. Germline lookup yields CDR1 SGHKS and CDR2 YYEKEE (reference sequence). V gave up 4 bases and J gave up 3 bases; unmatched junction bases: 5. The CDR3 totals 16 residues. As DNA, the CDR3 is TGTGCCAGCAGCCCCACAGGGGGCAACTATAATTCACCCCTCCACTTT. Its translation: CASSPTGGNYNSPLHF.